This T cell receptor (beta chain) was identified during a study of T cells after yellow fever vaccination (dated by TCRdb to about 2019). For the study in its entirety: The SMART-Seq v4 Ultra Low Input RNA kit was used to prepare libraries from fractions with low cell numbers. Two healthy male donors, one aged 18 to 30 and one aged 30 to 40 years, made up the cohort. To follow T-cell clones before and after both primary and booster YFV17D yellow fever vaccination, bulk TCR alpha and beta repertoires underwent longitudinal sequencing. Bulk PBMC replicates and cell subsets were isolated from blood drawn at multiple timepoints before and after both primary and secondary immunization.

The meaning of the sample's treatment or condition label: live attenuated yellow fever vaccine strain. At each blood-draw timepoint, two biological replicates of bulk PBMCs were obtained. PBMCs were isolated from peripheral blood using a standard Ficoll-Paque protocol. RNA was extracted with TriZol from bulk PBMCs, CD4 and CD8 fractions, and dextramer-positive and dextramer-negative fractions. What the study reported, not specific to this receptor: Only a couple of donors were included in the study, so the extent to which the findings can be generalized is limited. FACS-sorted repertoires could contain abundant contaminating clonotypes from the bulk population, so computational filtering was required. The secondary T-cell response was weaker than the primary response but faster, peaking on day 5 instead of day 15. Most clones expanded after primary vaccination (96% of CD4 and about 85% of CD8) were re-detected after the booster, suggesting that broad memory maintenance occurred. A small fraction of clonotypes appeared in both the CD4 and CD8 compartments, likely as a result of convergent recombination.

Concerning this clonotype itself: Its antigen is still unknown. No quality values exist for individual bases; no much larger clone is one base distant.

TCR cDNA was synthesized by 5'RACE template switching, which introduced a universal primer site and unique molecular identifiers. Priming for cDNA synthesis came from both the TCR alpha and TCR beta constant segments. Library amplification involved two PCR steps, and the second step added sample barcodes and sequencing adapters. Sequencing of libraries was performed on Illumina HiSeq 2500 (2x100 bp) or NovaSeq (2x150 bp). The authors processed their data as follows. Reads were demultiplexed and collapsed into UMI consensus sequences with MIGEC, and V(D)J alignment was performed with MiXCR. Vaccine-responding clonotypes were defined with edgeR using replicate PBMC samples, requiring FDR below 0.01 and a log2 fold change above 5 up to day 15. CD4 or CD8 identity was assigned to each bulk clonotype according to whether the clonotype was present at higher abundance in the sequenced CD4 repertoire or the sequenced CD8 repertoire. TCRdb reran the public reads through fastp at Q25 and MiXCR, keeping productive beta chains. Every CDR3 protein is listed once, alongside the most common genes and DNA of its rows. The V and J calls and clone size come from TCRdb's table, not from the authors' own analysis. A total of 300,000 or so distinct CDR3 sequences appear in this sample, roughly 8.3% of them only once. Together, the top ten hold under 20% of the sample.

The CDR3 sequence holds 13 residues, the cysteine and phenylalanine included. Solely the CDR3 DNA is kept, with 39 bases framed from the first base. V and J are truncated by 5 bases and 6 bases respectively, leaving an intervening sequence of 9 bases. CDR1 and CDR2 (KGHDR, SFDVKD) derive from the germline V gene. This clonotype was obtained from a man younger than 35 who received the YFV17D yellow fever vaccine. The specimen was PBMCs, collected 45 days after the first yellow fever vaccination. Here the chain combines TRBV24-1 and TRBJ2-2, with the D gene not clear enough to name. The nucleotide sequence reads TGTGCCACCAGTGTTCGGGCGTCCGGGGAGCTGTTTTTT. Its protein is CATSVRASGELFF.